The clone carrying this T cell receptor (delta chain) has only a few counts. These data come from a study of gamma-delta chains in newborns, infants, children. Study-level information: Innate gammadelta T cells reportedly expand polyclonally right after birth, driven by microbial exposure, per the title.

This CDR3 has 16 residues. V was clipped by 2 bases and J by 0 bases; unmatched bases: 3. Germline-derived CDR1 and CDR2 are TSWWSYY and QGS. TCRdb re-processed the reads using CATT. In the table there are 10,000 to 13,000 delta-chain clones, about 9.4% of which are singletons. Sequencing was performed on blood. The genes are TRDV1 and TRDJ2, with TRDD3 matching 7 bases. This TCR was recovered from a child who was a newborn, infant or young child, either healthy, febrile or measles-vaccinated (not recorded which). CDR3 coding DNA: TGTGCTCTTGGGGAATTGGGGGAAGCTTTGACAGCACAACTCTTCTTT. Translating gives CALGELGEALTAQLFF.